The entry below describes one T cell receptor beta chain. The sample belongs to a study of blood T cell repertoires in COVID-19. Looking at the study overall: T cells, B-cell-depleted T cells, or PBMCs supplied cDNA or gDNA.

Cohorts were based on clinical histories the participants reported. Two negative PCRs, clearance, or symptom resolution were required of recovered Cohort 3 donors. In the original processing: Amplification with reference gene primers provided the estimates of nucleated cell counts. Using immunoSEQ multiplex PCR, the repertoire was profiled, and TCRdb retains in-frame clones only, with some absent. That table furnishes V, J and clone size, whereas the DNA furnished D and trimming. The repertoire holds almost 200,000 clones, with approximately 88% as singletons. Germline CDR1 ENHRY, CDR2 SYGVKD. This CDR3 spans 15 amino acids. V was trimmed by 2 bases and J by 8 bases, leaving 15 bases between them.

This chain links TRBV10-3 with TRBJ1-4, with D possibly being TRBD1 (6 bases). This receptor was taken from a woman aged 18-30 years who had recovered from COVID-19. The sequencing sample was made of PBMCs or T cells enriched from blood (not recorded which). CDR3 coding DNA: TGTGCCATCAGTGAGACTAGGGGGACCGGCGAAAAACTGTTTTTT. Translating it yields CAISETRGTGEKLFF.